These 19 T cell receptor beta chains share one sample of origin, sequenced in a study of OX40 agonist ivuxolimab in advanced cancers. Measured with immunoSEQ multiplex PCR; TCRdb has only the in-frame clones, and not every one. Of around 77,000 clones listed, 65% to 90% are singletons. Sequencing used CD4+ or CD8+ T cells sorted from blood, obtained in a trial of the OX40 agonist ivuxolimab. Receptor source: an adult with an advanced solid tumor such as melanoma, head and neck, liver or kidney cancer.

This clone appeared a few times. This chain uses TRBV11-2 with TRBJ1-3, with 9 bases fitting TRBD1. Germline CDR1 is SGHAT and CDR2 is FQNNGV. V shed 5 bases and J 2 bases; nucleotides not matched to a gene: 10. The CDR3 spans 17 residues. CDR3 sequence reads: CASSLRPGQGAGNTIYF. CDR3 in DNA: TGTGCCAGCAGCCTCCGTCCGGGACAGGGTGCTGGAAACACCATATATTTT.

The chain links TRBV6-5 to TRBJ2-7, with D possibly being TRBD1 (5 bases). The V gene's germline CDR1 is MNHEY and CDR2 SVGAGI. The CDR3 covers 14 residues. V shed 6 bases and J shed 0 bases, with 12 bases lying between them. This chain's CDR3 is CASRTGLSSYEQYF. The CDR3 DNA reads TGTGCCAGCAGAACAGGCCTCAGCTCCTACGAGCAGTACTTC.

In nucleotides, the CDR3 is TGCGCCAGCAGGTCCGCCGGGACAGACTATGGCTACACCTTC. Translation: CASRSAGTDYGYTF. The chain joins TRBV5-1 to TRBJ1-2, with TRBD1 matching over 7 bases. In germline, CDR1 is SGHRS, CDR2 YFSETQ. The length of the CDR3 is 14 residues. Trimming removed 5 bases from V and 3 bases from J; junction bases left unmatched: 7.

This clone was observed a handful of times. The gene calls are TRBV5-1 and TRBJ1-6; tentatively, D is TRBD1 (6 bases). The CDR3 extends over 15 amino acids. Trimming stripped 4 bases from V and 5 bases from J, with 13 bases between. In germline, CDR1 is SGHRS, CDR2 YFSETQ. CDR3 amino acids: CASSSRTANNSPLHF. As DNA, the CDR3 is TGCGCCAGCAGCAGTCGGACAGCAAATAATTCACCCCTCCACTTT. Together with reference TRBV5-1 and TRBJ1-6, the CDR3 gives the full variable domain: KAGVTQTPRYLIKTRGQQVTLSCSPISGHRSVSWYQQTPGQGLQFLFEYFSETQRNKGNFPGRFSGRQFSNSRSEMNVSTLELGDSALYLCASSSRTANNSPLHFGNGTRLTVT.

The CDR3 nucleotides read TGTGCCAGCAGTCGAGGGGCCGGTCAAGAGACCCAGTACTTC. This translates into CASSRGAGQETQYF. The V gene is TRBV6-5, the J gene TRBJ2-5; D possibly matches TRBD1 or TRBD2 (5 bases each). Trimming took 5 bases from V and 2 from J, leaving 12 bases between them. From germline, CDR1 is MNHEY and CDR2 SVGAGI. CDR3 length equals 14 residues.

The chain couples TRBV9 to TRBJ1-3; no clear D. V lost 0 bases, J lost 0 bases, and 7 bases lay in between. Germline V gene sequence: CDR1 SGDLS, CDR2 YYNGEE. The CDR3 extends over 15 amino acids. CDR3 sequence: CASSVGRLSGNTIYF. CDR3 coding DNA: TGTGCCAGCAGCGTAGGACGCCTCTCTGGAAACACCATATATTTT.

The CDR3 loop reads CASSETGLGQPQHF. DNA of the CDR3: TGTGCCAGTAGTGAAACAGGGTTAGGTCAGCCCCAGCATTTT. V usage is TRBV19 and J usage is TRBJ1-5; perhaps TRBD1 as D (6 bases). Trimming pared 5 bases from V and 6 bases from J, leaving 14 bases between. The CDR3 length is 14 residues. Per germline, CDR1 LNHDA and CDR2 SQIVND (reference sequence).

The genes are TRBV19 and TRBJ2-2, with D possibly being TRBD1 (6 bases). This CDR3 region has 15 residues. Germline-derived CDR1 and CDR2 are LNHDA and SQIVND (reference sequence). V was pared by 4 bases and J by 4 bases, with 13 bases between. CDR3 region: CASSTPDRATGELFF. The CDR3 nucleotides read TGTGCCAGTAGTACCCCGGACAGAGCCACCGGGGAGCTGTTTTTT.

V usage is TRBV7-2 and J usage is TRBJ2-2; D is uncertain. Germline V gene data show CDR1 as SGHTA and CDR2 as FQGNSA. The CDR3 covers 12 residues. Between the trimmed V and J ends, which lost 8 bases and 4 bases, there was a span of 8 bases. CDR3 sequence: CASGRSTGELFF. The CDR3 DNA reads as TGTGCCAGCGGTCGCAGCACCGGGGAGCTGTTTTTT. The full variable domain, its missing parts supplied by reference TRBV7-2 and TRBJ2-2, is GAGVSQSPSNKVTEKGKDVELRCDPISGHTALYWYRQSLGQGLEFLIYFQGNSAPDKSGLPSDRFSAERTGGSVSTLTIQRTQQEDSAVYLCASGRSTGELFFGEGSRLTVL.

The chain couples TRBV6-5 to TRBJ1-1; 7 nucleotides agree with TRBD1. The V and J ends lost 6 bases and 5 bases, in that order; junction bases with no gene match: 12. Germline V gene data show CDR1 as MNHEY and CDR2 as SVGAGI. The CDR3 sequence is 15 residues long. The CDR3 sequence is CASSHFTGVETEAFF. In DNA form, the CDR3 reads TGTGCCAGCAGCCATTTTACAGGGGTCGAGACTGAAGCTTTCTTT.

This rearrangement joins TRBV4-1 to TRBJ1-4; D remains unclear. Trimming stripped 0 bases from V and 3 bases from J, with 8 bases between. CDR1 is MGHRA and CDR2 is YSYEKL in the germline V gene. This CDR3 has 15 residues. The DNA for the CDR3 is TGCGCCAGCAGCCAAGATTACAAGGCTAATGAAAAACTGTTTTTT. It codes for CASSQDYKANEKLFF.

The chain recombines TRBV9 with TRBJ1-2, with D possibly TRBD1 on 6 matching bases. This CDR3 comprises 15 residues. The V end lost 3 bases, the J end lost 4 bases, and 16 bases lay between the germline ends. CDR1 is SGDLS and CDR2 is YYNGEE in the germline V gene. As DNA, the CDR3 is TGTGCCAGCAGCGCCCAGGGGCGTTCCGCCTATGGCTACACCTTC. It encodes CASSAQGRSAYGYTF. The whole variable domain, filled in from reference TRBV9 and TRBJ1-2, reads DSGVTQTPKHLITATGQRVTLRCSPRSGDLSVYWYQQSLDQGLQFLIQYYNGEERAKGNILERFSAQQFPDLHSELNLSSLELGDSALYFCASSAQGRSAYGYTFGSGTRLTVV.

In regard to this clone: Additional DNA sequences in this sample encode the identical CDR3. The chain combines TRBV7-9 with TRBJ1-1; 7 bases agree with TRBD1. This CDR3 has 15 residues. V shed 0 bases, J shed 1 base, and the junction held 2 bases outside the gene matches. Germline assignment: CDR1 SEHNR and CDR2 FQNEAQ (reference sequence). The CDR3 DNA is TGTGCCAGCAGCTTAGCAGGGGGCCGGAACACTGAAGCTTTCTTT. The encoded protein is CASSLAGGRNTEAFF.

CDR3 nucleotide sequence: TGTGCCAGCAGCTCAAGCGACGTAGCGGGGGGTTCCTACAATGAGCAGTTCTTC. Amino acids: CASSSSDVAGGSYNEQFF. This chain links TRBV7-3 with TRBJ2-1, with 10 bases fitting TRBD2. V gave up 4 bases and J gave up 1 base; unmatched junction bases: 10. Germline V CDR1 and CDR2: SGHTA, FQGTGA. The CDR3 is 18 amino acids.

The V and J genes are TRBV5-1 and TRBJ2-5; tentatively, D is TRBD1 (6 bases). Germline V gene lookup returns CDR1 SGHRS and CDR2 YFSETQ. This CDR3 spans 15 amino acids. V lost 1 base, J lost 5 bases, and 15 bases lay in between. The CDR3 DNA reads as TGCGCCAGCAGCTTGCGGACAGCCTCGGAGGAGACCCAGTACTTC. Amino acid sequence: CASSLRTASEETQYF.

For the CDR3, the DNA is TGTGCCATCAGTCCCGGGACAGAGAACACTGAAGCTTTCTTT. This encodes CAISPGTENTEAFF. The chain recombines TRBV10-3 with TRBJ1-1; 7 bases are shared with TRBD1. The CDR3 contains 14 residues. V gave up 5 bases and J gave up 1 base; unmatched junction bases: 4. From germline, CDR1 is ENHRY and CDR2 SYGVKD.

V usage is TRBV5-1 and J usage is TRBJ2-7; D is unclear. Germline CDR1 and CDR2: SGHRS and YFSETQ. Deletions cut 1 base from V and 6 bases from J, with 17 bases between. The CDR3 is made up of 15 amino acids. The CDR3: CASSLLTRRHGEQYF. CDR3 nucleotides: TGCGCCAGCAGCTTGCTCACACGTCGTCATGGCGAGCAGTACTTC.

CDR3: CASSARDRNTEAFF. The CDR3 region has the DNA TGTGCCAGCAGCGCACGGGACAGGAACACTGAAGCTTTCTTT. The chain uses TRBV5-6 and TRBJ1-1; the match to TRBD1 covers 7 bases. V shed 4 bases and J 1 base; nucleotides not matched to a gene: 4. The CDR3 has 14 amino acids. Per the germline V gene, CDR1 is SGHDT and CDR2 is YYEEEE.

CDR3 protein: CSVPQPDTQYF. In nucleotides, the CDR3 is TGCAGTGTTCCCCAACCAGATACGCAGTATTTT. This chain links TRBV20-1 with TRBJ2-3; D remains ambiguous. Trimming took off 7 bases at V and 4 bases at J, with 9 bases between the two ends. In germline, CDR1 is DFQATT, CDR2 SNEGSKA (reference sequence). This CDR3 comprises 11 residues.